This entry lists 32 T cell receptor beta chains sequenced from one sample in a study of shared clonotypes between healthy human individuals. Generated by immunoSEQ multiplex PCR, the TCRdb table keeps only in-frame clones and is missing some. The profile shows nearly 750,000 clones, approximately 72% of them singletons. Sample: memory CD4+ T cells sorted from blood. As for subset: CD45RA-negative fraction. The receptors shown here come from a woman in her twenties or thirties in good health.

J is TRBJ2-1 and V is TRBV7-2, with 9 positions matching TRBD2. From germline, CDR1 is SGHTA and CDR2 FQGNSA. The V segment lost 3 bases and the J segment 9 bases; nucleotides outside the gene matches: 6. The CDR3 covers 14 residues. DNA for the CDR3: TGTGCCAGCAGCTTTTTAGGACTAGCGAGTGAGCAGTTCTTC. Translating it yields CASSFLGLASEQFF.

This clone was seen a handful of times. V usage is TRBV5-6 and J usage is TRBJ2-5; D assignment may be TRBD1 or TRBD2 (5 bases each). The CDR3 extends over 15 amino acids. Germline CDR1 reads SGHDT; CDR2 reads YYEEEE. Trimming removed 3 bases from V and 7 bases from J, with 19 bases in between. Here the CDR3 DNA reads TGTGCCAGCAGCTCGTACGGGACGTTGAGAGGGACCCAGTACTTC. This encodes CASSSYGTLRGTQYF.

J is TRBJ2-4 and V is TRBV7-3, with D hard to call. This CDR3 contains 15 residues. Looked up from germline, CDR1 is SGHTA and CDR2 is FQGTGA. The germline V and J ends were trimmed by 1 base and 0 bases, with 7 bases remaining between them. Here the CDR3 reads CASSLSWGAKNIQYF. In DNA form, the CDR3 reads TGTGCCAGCAGCTTAAGTTGGGGAGCCAAAAACATTCAGTACTTC.

This clone was seen more than once but under ten times. The chain links TRBV9 to TRBJ1-4; D remains unclear. The CDR3 totals 14 residues. V lost 1 base and J 0 bases, leaving 4 bases between the germline ends. The germline gives CDR1 SGDLS, CDR2 YYNGEE. CDR3 loop: CASSVQATNEKLFF. The CDR3 DNA follows: TGTGCCAGCAGCGTACAGGCAACTAATGAAAAACTGTTTTTT.

V usage is TRBV7-6 and J usage is TRBJ2-3; the match to TRBD2 covers 7 bases. This CDR3 region has 18 residues. Germline V gene data show CDR1 as SGHVS and CDR2 as FNYEAQ. V lost 5 bases to trimming and J lost 1 base; unmatched junction nucleotides: 15. CDR3 in DNA: TGTGCCAGCAGCCCTTCTAGCGGAGCAGTCTTTGGCACAGATACGCAGTATTTT. Protein: CASSPSSGAVFGTDTQYF.

The chain recombines TRBV7-9 with TRBJ2-7; possibly TRBD2 for D (6 bases). The CDR3 length is 14 residues. Germline assignment: CDR1 SEHNR and CDR2 FQNEAQ (reference sequence). V was trimmed by 5 bases and J by 3 bases, leaving 14 bases between them. DNA for the CDR3: TGTGCCAGCAGCCTCGGGGGTCAAAGCTACGAGCAGTACTTC. Translating gives CASSLGGQSYEQYF.

The V gene is TRBV2, the J gene TRBJ2-2; 9 nucleotides agree with TRBD2. The germline gives CDR1 SNHLY, CDR2 FYNNEI. The V segment lost 5 bases and the J segment 3 bases; nucleotides outside the gene matches: 4. The CDR3 sequence is 15 residues long. The CDR3 sequence: CASSPREGDTGELFF. The CDR3 DNA reads TGTGCCAGCAGTCCGCGGGAGGGCGACACCGGGGAGCTGTTTTTT.

The genes are TRBV5-5 and TRBJ1-2; D is uncertain. The CDR3 spans 13 residues. V lost 4 bases, J lost 4 bases, and 11 bases lay in between. Looked up from germline, CDR1 is SGHKS and CDR2 is YYEKEE (reference sequence). CDR3 region: CASSREGVYGYTF. DNA of the CDR3: TGTGCCAGCAGCCGGGAGGGAGTCTATGGCTACACCTTC.

The chain is built from TRBV6-5 and TRBJ2-1, with 7 bases identical to TRBD1. V trimming: 7 bases; J trimming: 2 bases; junction bases outside the gene matches: 8. Germline assignment: CDR1 MNHEY and CDR2 SVGAGI. The CDR3 extends over 15 amino acids. CDR3 in DNA: TGTGCCAGCACTAGGGGGCCTCGGCCCTACAATGAGCAGTTCTTC. This codes for CASTRGPRPYNEQFF.

The chain employs TRBV10-3 and TRBJ2-5; 10 bases agree with TRBD2. This CDR3 contains 17 residues. CDR1 is ENHRY, CDR2 SYGVKD, per germline. V trimming: 0 bases; J trimming: 7 bases; junction bases outside the gene matches: 11. The CDR3 here is CAISESSSGSVPVTQYF. The CDR3 DNA follows: TGTGCCATCAGTGAGTCCTCTAGCGGGAGCGTTCCTGTGACCCAGTACTTC.

The rearrangement uses TRBV6-1 and TRBJ1-1, with 10 bases matching TRBD1. The germline V gene has CDR1 MNHNS and CDR2 SASEGT. This CDR3 comprises 14 residues. Trimming removed 5 bases from V and 3 bases from J; junction bases left unmatched: 3. CDR3 coding DNA: TGTGCCAGCAGTTCGACAGGGGGCCACACTGAAGCTTTCTTT. Residues: CASSSTGGHTEAFF.

This chain joins TRBV7-9 and TRBJ1-2, with D possibly TRBD1 on 5 matching bases. This CDR3 has 16 amino acids. Germline CDR1 reads SEHNR; CDR2 reads FQNEAQ (reference sequence). Trimming removed 5 bases from V and 4 bases from J, with 20 bases in between. The CDR3 sequence: CASSASGQGKGYGYTF. The CDR3 DNA reads TGTGCCAGCAGCGCGAGCGGTCAGGGCAAGGGCTATGGCTACACCTTC.

The rearrangement uses TRBV28 and TRBJ2-3; 8 bases are shared with TRBD2. There are 14 residues in the CDR3. V shed 6 bases and J 6 bases; nucleotides not matched to a gene: 8. From germline, CDR1 is MDHEN and CDR2 SYDVKM. For the CDR3, the DNA is TGTGCCAGCAGCTCACTAGCGGAGGGTGATACGCAGTATTTT. Residues: CASSSLAEGDTQYF. Complete variable domain (other parts from reference TRBV28 and TRBJ2-3): DVKVTQSSRYLVKRTGEKVFLECVQDMDHENMFWYRQDPGLGLRLIYFSYDVKMKEKGDIPEGYSVSREKKERFSLILESASTNQTSMYLCASSSLAEGDTQYFGPGTRLTVL.

As for this clone: Other DNA sequences in the same sample also yield this CDR3. The chain is built from TRBV11-2 and TRBJ2-5; maybe TRBD2 (5 bases). The V and J ends lost 5 bases and 4 bases respectively, with 8 bases between them. Per the germline V gene, CDR1 is SGHAT and CDR2 is FQNNGV. The CDR3 covers 12 residues. The CDR3 sequence: CASSPEGETQYF. DNA for the CDR3: TGTGCCAGCAGCCCCGAGGGAGAGACCCAGTACTTC.

The chain recombines TRBV6-6 with TRBJ2-5, with TRBD2 identical over 10 bases. Losses at the gene ends were 5 bases for V and 2 bases for J; bases not matched to a gene: 8. The CDR3 runs 16 residues. Per the germline V gene, CDR1 is MNHNY and CDR2 is SVGAGI (reference sequence). Written as DNA, the CDR3 is TGTGCCAGCAGTCCAACGACTAGCGGGCCTCAAGAGACCCAGTACTTC. Its translation is CASSPTTSGPQETQYF.

V usage is TRBV19 and J usage is TRBJ2-2; the match to TRBD2 covers 9 bases. The V and J ends lost 3 bases and 6 bases, in that order; junction bases with no gene match: 2. Germline values: CDR1 LNHDA, CDR2 SQIVND (reference sequence). The CDR3 consists of 14 residues. CDR3 region: CASSIVAGAGELFF. Here the CDR3 DNA reads TGTGCCAGTAGTATTGTAGCGGGAGCCGGGGAGCTGTTTTTT.

About this clone: This may stem from a read error, because a much larger clone lies one nucleotide away. Other DNA sequences of this sample code for an identical CDR3. This sequence joins TRBV6-1 and TRBJ2-1; TRBD2 agrees at 12 bases. The germline V gene has CDR1 MNHNS and CDR2 SASEGT. The trim removed 3 bases at V and 7 bases at J, leaving 4 bases unmatched. This CDR3 comprises 15 residues. CDR3 region: CASSELAGGPNEQFF. The CDR3 coding sequence is TGTGCCAGCAGTGAGCTAGCGGGAGGGCCTAATGAGCAGTTCTTC.

The chain uses TRBV5-6 and TRBJ2-7, with 8 bases aligning to TRBD1. Germline lookup yields CDR1 SGHDT and CDR2 YYEEEE. The CDR3 has 13 residues. The junction had 10 bases not matched to a gene; V was cut back by 7 bases and J by 7 bases. The CDR3 is CASGRQGIGEQYF. CDR3 DNA: TGTGCCAGCGGAAGACAGGGGATAGGGGAGCAGTACTTC.

V and J are TRBV2 and TRBJ1-5, with D perhaps matching TRBD1 (6 bases). CDR3 length: 14 amino acids. Germline V lookup: CDR1 SNHLY, CDR2 FYNNEI. Trimming pared 4 bases from V and 9 bases from J, leaving 16 bases between. The CDR3 region is CASSVYRAPGPQHF. The CDR3 bases are TGTGCCAGCAGTGTATACAGGGCCCCGGGGCCCCAGCATTTT.

Comments on this clone: A read error may be the cause here, since a much bigger clone is one base away. Additional DNA sequences in this sample encode the identical CDR3. The gene calls are TRBV5-1 and TRBJ2-1; 9 positions match TRBD2. After removal of 1 base from V and 4 bases from J, the junction contained 3 bases not matched to a gene. Germline V gene data show CDR1 as SGHRS and CDR2 as YFSETQ. The CDR3 is made up of 15 amino acids. CDR3: CASSLSSGNYNEQFF. DNA of the CDR3: TGCGCCAGCAGCTTGTCTAGCGGGAATTACAATGAGCAGTTCTTC. Full variable domain (remainder filled in from reference TRBV5-1 and TRBJ2-1): KAGVTQTPRYLIKTRGQQVTLSCSPISGHRSVSWYQQTPGQGLQFLFEYFSETQRNKGNFPGRFSGRQFSNSRSEMNVSTLELGDSALYLCASSLSSGNYNEQFFGPGTRLTVL.

A few counts support this clone. The chain employs TRBV15 and TRBJ2-5, with D uncertain. Looked up from germline, CDR1 is LNHNV and CDR2 is YYDKDF (reference sequence). The CDR3 consists of 14 residues. V lost 0 bases, J lost 2 bases, and 7 bases lay in between. The DNA for the CDR3 is TGTGCCACCAGCAGAGAAGCAGTTCAAGAGACCCAGTACTTC. As protein: CATSREAVQETQYF.

The rearrangement joins TRBV5-6 to TRBJ2-7; TRBD1 matches 10 bases. The germline V gene encodes CDR1 SGHDT and CDR2 YYEEEE. There are 15 residues in the CDR3. The V and J ends lost 4 bases and 5 bases, in that order; junction bases with no gene match: 9. The CDR3 region is CASSQTGTGDDEQYF. The DNA of the CDR3 is TGTGCCAGCAGCCAGACCGGGACAGGGGACGACGAGCAGTACTTC.

This chain connects TRBV5-1 to TRBJ2-3; 8 bases agree with TRBD1. V dropped 1 base and J dropped 5; count of bases not matched to a gene: 15. CDR3 length equals 18 residues. Germline V gene sequence: CDR1 SGHRS, CDR2 YFSETQ. The CDR3 loop is CASSLKLTGTGFQDTQYF. As DNA, the CDR3 is TGCGCCAGCAGCTTGAAACTGACCGGGACAGGATTTCAAGATACGCAGTATTTT. Full variable domain (outside the CDR3, taken from reference TRBV5-1 and TRBJ2-3): KAGVTQTPRYLIKTRGQQVTLSCSPISGHRSVSWYQQTPGQGLQFLFEYFSETQRNKGNFPGRFSGRQFSNSRSEMNVSTLELGDSALYLCASSLKLTGTGFQDTQYFGPGTRLTVL.

The V call is TRBV4-2, the J call TRBJ1-5; no definite D call. Deletions cut 1 base from V and 5 bases from J, with 12 bases between. The germline gives CDR1 LGHNA, CDR2 YNFKEQ. CDR3 length equals 15 residues. CDR3 coding DNA: TGTGCCAGCAGCCAAGTACCCCCCCCAGATCAGCCCCAGCATTTT. Amino acids: CASSQVPPPDQPQHF.

The CDR3 spells CAIRKSDAFLEQYF. The CDR3 nucleotides are TGTGCCATCCGAAAGAGCGATGCTTTTCTCGAGCAGTACTTC. The chain is built from TRBV10-3 and TRBJ2-7; D is unresolved. The germline gives CDR1 ENHRY, CDR2 SYGVKD. Deletions cut 8 bases from V and 6 bases from J, with 20 bases between. There are 14 residues in the CDR3.

The rearrangement joins TRBV5-4 to TRBJ2-2; 10 bases align to TRBD1. V lost 3 bases and J lost 4; bases outside the gene matches: 9. The CDR3 runs 17 residues. Germline values: CDR1 SGHNT, CDR2 YYREEE (reference sequence). CDR3 sequence: CASSSFQRTGGTGELFF. In DNA form, the CDR3 reads TGTGCCAGCAGCTCGTTTCAGCGGACAGGGGGCACCGGGGAGCTGTTTTTT.

The gene calls are TRBV6-1 and TRBJ2-2; no firm D call. The V end lost 6 bases, the J end lost 4 bases, and 9 bases lay between the germline ends. This CDR3 region has 13 residues. Germline lookup yields CDR1 MNHNS and CDR2 SASEGT. CDR3 residues: CASRGHLTGELFF. In DNA, the CDR3 is TGTGCCAGCAGGGGTCATCTCACCGGGGAGCTGTTTTTT.

The chain employs TRBV18 and TRBJ2-7, with TRBD1 identical over 8 bases. The germline V gene has CDR1 KGHSH and CDR2 LQKENI. The ends lost 5 bases at V and 1 base at J; junction bases unmatched: 7. The CDR3 has 15 residues. The CDR3 reads CASSTDRATSYEQYF. The CDR3 DNA reads as TGTGCCAGCTCAACGGACAGGGCGACATCCTACGAGCAGTACTTC.

The chain recombines TRBV28 with TRBJ2-6, with 7 bases that match TRBD2. The germline V gene encodes CDR1 MDHEN and CDR2 SYDVKM. V shed 7 bases, J shed 0 bases, and the junction held 9 bases outside the gene matches. CDR3 length equals 17 residues. CDR3 sequence (DNA): TGTGCCAGCACTGTGGGGGGGTATGTCTCTGGGGCCAACGTCCTGACTTTC. It yields the protein CASTVGGYVSGANVLTF.

Only a few counts were recorded for this clone. V usage is TRBV6-1 and J usage is TRBJ2-7; D gene ambiguous. The CDR3 runs 15 residues. CDR1 and CDR2 from the germline V gene are MNHNS and SASEGT. V lost 2 bases and J 4 bases, leaving 15 bases between the germline ends. The CDR3 sequence is CASSELGPGPYEQYF. DNA for the CDR3: TGTGCCAGCAGTGAATTAGGGCCAGGCCCTTACGAGCAGTACTTC.

Only a few counts were recorded for this clone. The rearrangement links TRBV28 to TRBJ2-1; 9 nucleotides agree with TRBD2. This CDR3 is 16 amino acids long. CDR1 MDHEN and CDR2 SYDVKM come from the germline V gene. Trimming took 7 bases from V and 7 from J; bases not matched to a gene: 14. This CDR3 reads CASTPALAGLANEQFF. CDR3 nucleotides: TGTGCCAGCACCCCGGCGCTAGCGGGATTGGCGAATGAGCAGTTCTTC.

The chain recombines TRBV15 with TRBJ2-7; D is undetermined. V lost 2 bases and J lost 3, with 11 bases in between. The CDR3 is made up of 14 amino acids. Germline lookup yields CDR1 LNHNV and CDR2 YYDKDF (reference sequence). The CDR3 DNA is TGTGCCACCAGCAGACAGCAGCTATTCTACGAGCAGTACTTC. It specifies CATSRQQLFYEQYF.